This entry is about one T cell receptor beta chain. Germline V lookup: CDR1 MNHEY, CDR2 SMNVEV (reference sequence). V shed 5 bases and J shed 9 bases, with 17 bases lying between them. CDR3 length: 14 amino acids. The data were obtained in a study of shared clonotypes between healthy human individuals. On sorted subsets, replicate PCRs used roughly 220 ng DNA, or 25,000 to 35,000 T cell genomes. Using immunoSEQ multiplex PCR, the repertoire was profiled, and TCRdb retains in-frame clones only, with some absent. The profile covers approximately 1,000,000 clones, with 70% to 85% appearing a single time and more than 0.85% taken by the ten largest.

The specimen was memory CD4+ T cells from PBMCs. Regarding subset: CD45RA-negative fraction. The source is a young man in good health. Some clones in this sample may be carry-over from other donors' samples. The genes are TRBV27 and TRBJ2-1, with D hard to call. CDR3 bases: TGTGCCAGCAGTCTACGGGCCCGGAGAGGTGAGCAGTTCTTC. Translated, it gives CASSLRARRGEQFF.